The following is a T cell receptor beta chain sequence with its context. This clone appeared once. Its antigen target is currently unknown. No base-level quality is on record; no much larger clone is a single base apart. This sample was taken from a study of T cell responses to AZD1222 COVID-19 vaccine (dated by TCRdb to the early 2020s). A note on the overall study: A total of about 230 trial participants underwent TCR sequencing, of whom about 210 received two doses of AZD1222 and roughly 25 received two doses of the MenACWY control vaccine. Trial participants were enrolled by age into subgroups of 18-55, 56-69 and 70-plus years, and around 150, 29 and 61 TCR-sequenced participants, respectively, were included in these subgroups.

The investigation overall reported the following: Because no day 14 peak-response samples were available, the repertoires could be characterized only after the peak T cell response. Nearly half of unique spike-specific TCRs reportedly recognized epitopes outside regions mutated in the B.1.351 and B.1.1.7 variants. After two AZD1222 doses, spike-specific TCR breadth and depth were significantly higher than at day 0 and than in MenACWY recipients. Most participants were white British and females outnumbered males, and the authors suggested that clonal diversity may have been underestimated. Only five to seven AZD1222 recipients were SARS-CoV-2 seropositive at baseline, limiting conclusions about previously exposed vaccinees. The whole spike protein was spanned by vaccine-associated CD4 TCRs, and dominant responses were seen in regions 160-218 and 743-854. In the small 56-69-year group, the increase in depth fell short of significance, most likely because of low power.

The CDR3 regions of human TCRbeta chains were analyzed by immunosequencing. On the authors' methods: Repertoire TCRs were checked for matches against a reference library of SARS-CoV-2-specific TCRs that had been generated using the MIRA antigen-specificity platform. Breadth was defined as the fraction of unique TCRs that were SARS-CoV-2-associated, and depth was defined as the fraction of total T cells that were SARS-CoV-2-associated. Using the MIRA data, each spike-specific TCR was assigned both to the spike region to which the TCR was reactive and to a CD4 or CD8 class. Log10-transformed breadth and depth values were compared by one-way ANOVA with Sidak's multiple comparisons tests. The immuneACCESS repertoire file appears here via TCRdb, limited to in-frame rearrangements. These files lack a portion of the clones; in checked studies, under half of the deficit traces to unresolved V genes, and the cause of the others is not known. The D gene and trimming were derived from the DNA, and the V and J assignments and clone size from that table. Within this sample are around 150,000 clones, with around 92% of them counted one time only. Around 1% of the sample lies in the top ten.

V lost 5 bases and J lost 7 bases; the stretch between them is 18 bases long. Its CDR3 holds 15 amino acids, cysteine through phenylalanine. This entry keeps only the CDR3 DNA: 45 bases, framed from base 1. Reading the germline V gene gives CDR1 SNHLY and CDR2 FYNNEI. Read against the paper, the sample's time point label means: about 28 days (+/-7) after the second vaccine dose. AZD1222 recipients whose second dose came at about 4 weeks and those whose second dose came at about 12 weeks were combined into one group, since spike-specific TCR depth and breadth did not differ between the two schedules. Vaccinee samples came from UK trials COV001 and COV002, including a single-blind randomized controlled phase 2/3 trial of AZD1222 (ChAdOx1 nCoV-19) in healthy adults. Trial participant PBMC samples were collected at day 0 and day 28 after the second dose for TCRbeta chain sequencing.

This specimen consisted of peripheral blood, obtained 28 days after the second AZD1222 dose. This clonotype was obtained from an adult who received the AZD1222 COVID-19 vaccine. The chain joins TRBV2 to TRBJ1-3; 5 matching bases give a weak D call of TRBD1. The DNA is as follows: TGTGCCAGCAGTTTCTCGGGGGAGGGACGTAACACCATATATTTT. This sequence encodes CASSFSGEGRNTIYF.